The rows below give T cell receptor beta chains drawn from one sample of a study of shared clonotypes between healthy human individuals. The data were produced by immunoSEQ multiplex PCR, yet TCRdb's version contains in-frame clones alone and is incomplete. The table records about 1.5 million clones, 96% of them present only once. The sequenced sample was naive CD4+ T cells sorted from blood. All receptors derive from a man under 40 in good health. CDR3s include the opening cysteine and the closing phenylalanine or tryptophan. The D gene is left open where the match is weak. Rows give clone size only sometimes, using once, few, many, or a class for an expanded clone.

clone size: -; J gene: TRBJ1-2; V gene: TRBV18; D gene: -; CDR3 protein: CASSPSGDNYGYTF; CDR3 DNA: TGTGCCAGCTCACCATCGGGGGATAACTATGGCTACACCTTC
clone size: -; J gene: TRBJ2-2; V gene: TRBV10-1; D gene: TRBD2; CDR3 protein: CASSESVAGETLFF; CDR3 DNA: TGCGCCAGCAGTGAGTCTGTAGCGGGAGAAACGCTGTTTTTT
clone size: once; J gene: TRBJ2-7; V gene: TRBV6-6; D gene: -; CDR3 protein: CASSLTTSEQYF; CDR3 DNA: TGTGCCAGCAGCCTGACTACGTCCGAGCAGTACTTC
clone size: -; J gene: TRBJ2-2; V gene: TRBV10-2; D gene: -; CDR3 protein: CASSRQAPANTGELFF; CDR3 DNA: TGCGCCAGCAGTCGTCAAGCACCCGCGAACACCGGGGAGCTGTTTTTT
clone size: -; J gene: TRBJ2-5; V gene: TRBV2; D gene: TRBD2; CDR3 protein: CASSEGTTRLADQETQYF; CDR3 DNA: TGTGCCAGCAGTGAAGGGACCACCCGTCTAGCGGACCAAGAGACCCAGTACTTC
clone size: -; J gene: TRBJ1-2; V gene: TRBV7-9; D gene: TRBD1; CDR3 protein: CASSLAGTGSGYTF; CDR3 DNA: TGTGCCAGCAGCTTAGCCGGGACAGGGTCTGGCTACACCTTC
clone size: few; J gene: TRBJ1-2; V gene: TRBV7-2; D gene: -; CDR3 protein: CASSGWRGYTF; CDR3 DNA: TGTGCCAGCAGCGGATGGAGGGGCTACACCTTC
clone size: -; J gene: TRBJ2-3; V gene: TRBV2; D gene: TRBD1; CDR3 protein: CASKGAGADTQYF; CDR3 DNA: TGTGCCAGCAAGGGGGCTGGCGCAGATACGCAGTATTTT
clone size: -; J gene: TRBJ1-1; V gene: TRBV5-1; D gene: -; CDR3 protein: CASRLQGGDTEAFF; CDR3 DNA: TGCGCCAGCAGGCTACAGGGAGGCGACACTGAAGCTTTCTTT
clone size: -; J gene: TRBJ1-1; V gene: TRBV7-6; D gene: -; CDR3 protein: CASSARVGTEAFF; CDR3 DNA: TGTGCCAGCAGCGCCAGGGTCGGCACTGAAGCTTTCTTT
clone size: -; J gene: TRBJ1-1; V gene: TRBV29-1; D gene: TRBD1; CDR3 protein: CSVLMTGGWTEAFF; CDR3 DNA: TGCAGCGTTCTAATGACAGGGGGCTGGACTGAAGCTTTCTTT
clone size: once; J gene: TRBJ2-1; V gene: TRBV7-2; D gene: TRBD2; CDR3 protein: CASSYSGRRYNEQFF; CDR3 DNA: TGTGCCAGCAGTTACAGCGGGAGGCGATACAATGAGCAGTTCTTC
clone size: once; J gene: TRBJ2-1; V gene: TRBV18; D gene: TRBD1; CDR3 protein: CASSPEDRVTYNEQFF; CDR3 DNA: TGTGCCAGCTCACCGGAGGACAGGGTTACCTACAATGAGCAGTTCTTC
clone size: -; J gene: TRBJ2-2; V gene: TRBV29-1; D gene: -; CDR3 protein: CSVSSRTGELFF; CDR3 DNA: TGCAGCGTTTCAAGTCGGACCGGGGAGCTGTTTTTT
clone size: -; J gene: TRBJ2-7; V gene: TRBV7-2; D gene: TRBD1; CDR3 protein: CASSPWFPGQGSHEQYF; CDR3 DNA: TGTGCCAGCAGCCCCTGGTTCCCGGGACAGGGGTCCCACGAGCAGTACTTC
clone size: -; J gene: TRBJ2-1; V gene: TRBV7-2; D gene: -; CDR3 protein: CASSAGPSNSYNEQFF; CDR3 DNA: TGTGCCAGCAGCGCAGGCCCCAGTAACTCCTACAATGAGCAGTTCTTC
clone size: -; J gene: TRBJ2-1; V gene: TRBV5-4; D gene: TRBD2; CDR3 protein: CASSLPTGLASNEQFF; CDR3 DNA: TGTGCCAGCAGCTTGCCCACGGGACTAGCCTCCAATGAGCAGTTCTTC
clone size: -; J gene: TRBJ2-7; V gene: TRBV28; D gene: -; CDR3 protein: CASSSLGSLYEQYF; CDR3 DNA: TGTGCCAGCAGTTCCCTGGGATCCCTCTACGAGCAGTACTTC
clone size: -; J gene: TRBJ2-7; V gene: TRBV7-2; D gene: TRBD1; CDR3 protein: CASSPRTGVYEQYF; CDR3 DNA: TGTGCCAGCAGCCCTCGGACAGGGGTTTACGAGCAGTACTTC
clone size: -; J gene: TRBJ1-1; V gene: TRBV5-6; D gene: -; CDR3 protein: CASSLALGLEAFF; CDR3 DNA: TGTGCCAGCAGCTTGGCGTTGGGCCTTGAAGCTTTCTTT
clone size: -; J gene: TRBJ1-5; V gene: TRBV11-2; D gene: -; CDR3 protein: CASSLDPGRNQPQHF; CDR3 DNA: TGTGCCAGCAGCTTAGATCCAGGGCGCAATCAGCCCCAGCATTTT
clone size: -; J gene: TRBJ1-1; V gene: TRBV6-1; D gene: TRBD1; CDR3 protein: CASSERRVWTGEAFF; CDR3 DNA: TGTGCCAGCAGTGAAAGGCGGGTTTGGACAGGAGAAGCTTTCTTT